The 14 T cell receptor beta chains below were found in one sample sequenced in a study of blood T cell repertoires in COVID-19. Assay used: immunoSEQ multiplex PCR; TCRdb lists only in-frame clones, some missing. The data contain over 120,000 clones, roughly 81% of them singletons. Sequencing was done on a sample of peripheral blood. The receptor source for this set is a woman aged 45 to 65 with active or convalescent COVID-19.

This clone is a singleton in its sample. The chain couples TRBV3-1 (or the pseudogene TRBV3-2) to TRBJ2-2; D call uncertain. CDR1 is LGHDT, CDR2 YNNKEL, per germline (reference sequence). The CDR3 is 16 residues long. V shed 0 bases and J shed 2 bases, with 10 bases lying between them. The CDR3: CASSQDMARNTGELFF. Here the CDR3 DNA reads TGTGCCAGCAGCCAAGATATGGCTCGCAACACCGGGGAGCTGTTTTTT.

This chain uses TRBV7-2 with TRBJ2-7; TRBD2 agrees at 7 bases. The CDR3 consists of 15 residues. Germline loops: CDR1 SGHTA, CDR2 FQGNSA. The trim removed 3 bases at V and 3 bases at J, leaving 8 bases unmatched. CDR3 amino acids: CASSLEGLSYYEQYF. The DNA for the CDR3 is TGTGCCAGCAGCTTGGAGGGACTATCCTACTACGAGCAGTACTTC.

This clone has just one count. The chain has TRBV7-2 and TRBJ2-5, with 8 bases matching TRBD2. CDR3 length equals 14 residues. Trimming removed 5 bases from V and 4 bases from J; junction bases left unmatched: 6. Germline CDR1 SGHTA, CDR2 FQGNSA. The CDR3 region is CASSRGGSAETQYF. Here the CDR3 DNA reads TGTGCCAGCAGCCGGGGGGGAAGTGCAGAGACCCAGTACTTC.

This chain joins TRBV12-3 or TRBV12-4 and TRBJ1-5; the match to TRBD1 covers 7 bases. The V gene end was trimmed by 5 bases and the J gene end by 4 bases; junction bases not matched to a gene: 2. The CDR3 length is 13 residues. The chain's CDR3 is CASSTGENQPQHF. CDR3 nucleotides: TGTGCCAGCAGTACAGGGGAAAATCAGCCCCAGCATTTT.

The chain has TRBV7-6 and TRBJ2-2; TRBD2 agrees at 11 bases. CDR1 and CDR2 (germline): SGHVS, FNYEAQ. J lost 8 bases, V lost 5 bases, and 10 bases had no gene match. The CDR3 is 16 amino acids. CDR3 protein: CASSENSGRAGGELFF. In DNA, the CDR3 is TGTGCCAGCAGCGAAAATAGCGGGAGGGCCGGAGGGGAGCTGTTTTTT. The whole variable domain, remainder taken from reference TRBV7-6 and TRBJ2-2, is GAGVSQSPRYKVTKRGQDVALRCDPISGHVSLYWYRQALGQGPEFLTYFNYEAQQDKSGLPNDRFSAERPEGSISTLTIQRTEQRDSAMYRCASSENSGRAGGELFFGEGSRLTVL.

This sequence joins TRBV11-2 and TRBJ2-1; tentatively, D is TRBD1 (6 bases). The V gene lost 5 bases and the J gene lost 6 bases, with 14 bases spanning the gap. This CDR3 region has 14 residues. CDR1 is SGHAT, CDR2 FQNNGV, per germline. As DNA, the CDR3 is TGTGCCAGCAGCCCTCTAAACAGGGCCAATGAGCAGTTCTTC. Its protein product is CASSPLNRANEQFF.

This clone was counted once. This sequence joins TRBV19 and TRBJ2-1; 7 bases agree with TRBD1. Unmatched junction bases numbered 1, after V lost 2 bases and J lost 3 bases. The CDR3 runs to 14 residues. Per germline, CDR1 LNHDA and CDR2 SQIVND (reference sequence). The CDR3 DNA reads as TGTGCCAGTAGTATAAGACAGGGCTACAATGAGCAGTTCTTC. It encodes CASSIRQGYNEQFF.

V gene TRBV7-9 combines with J gene TRBJ2-7; 8 nucleotides match TRBD2. There are 14 residues in the CDR3. Germline V lookup: CDR1 SEHNR, CDR2 FQNEAQ (reference sequence). V gave up 3 bases and J gave up 7 bases; unmatched junction bases: 8. CDR3 in DNA: TGTGCCAGCAGCTTTACAGCGGGGGAGACTGAGCAGTACTTC. Translated: CASSFTAGETEQYF.

The rearrangement links TRBV4-2 to TRBJ2-2; 7 nucleotides agree with TRBD2. Germline V gene lookup returns CDR1 LGHNA and CDR2 YNFKEQ. This CDR3 is built from 16 residues. V lost 0 bases and J lost 1; bases outside the gene matches: 2. The CDR3 reads CASSQDPSGNTGELFF. CDR3 sequence (DNA): TGTGCCAGCAGCCAAGACCCTAGCGGGAACACCGGGGAGCTGTTTTTT.

This chain uses TRBV5-1 with TRBJ2-7; 10 bases align to TRBD2. This CDR3 contains 14 residues. V trimming: 4 bases; J trimming: 4 bases; junction bases outside the gene matches: 5. The germline gives CDR1 SGHRS, CDR2 YFSETQ. The CDR3 loop reads CASSPGLAAYEQYF. The CDR3 nucleotides read TGCGCCAGCAGCCCTGGACTAGCGGCGTACGAGCAGTACTTC.

This chain links TRBV15 with TRBJ2-5; D perhaps matches TRBD1 (5 bases). The V gene lost 0 bases and the J gene lost 2 bases, with 16 bases spanning the gap. CDR1 LNHNV and CDR2 YYDKDF come from the germline V gene (reference sequence). The CDR3 contains 17 residues. The CDR3 nucleotides are TGTGCCACCAGCAGAGACTATTTGAAGGGGATTCAAGAGACCCAGTACTTC. Encoded protein: CATSRDYLKGIQETQYF.

The V call is TRBV30, the J call TRBJ1-5, with 9 bases identical to TRBD1. The CDR3 has 13 residues. V lost 7 bases, J lost 2 bases, and 3 bases stayed unmatched. The germline V gene encodes CDR1 GTSNPN and CDR2 SVGIG (reference sequence). CDR3 sequence (DNA): TGTGCCTCGACAGGGGGTGGCAATCAGCCCCAGCATTTT. Its protein is CASTGGGNQPQHF. The whole variable domain, filled in from reference TRBV30 and TRBJ1-5, reads SQTIHQWPATLVQPVGSPLSLECTVEGTSNPNLYWYRQAAGRGLQLLFYSVGIGQISSEVPQNLSASRPQDRQFILSSKKLLLSDSGFYLCASTGGGNQPQHFGDGTRLSIL.

This chain joins TRBV6-2 or TRBV6-3 and TRBJ1-5; 10 nucleotides line up with TRBD1. CDR3 length: 14 residues. The junction had 8 bases not matched to a gene; V was cut back by 4 bases and J by 11 bases. The germline CDR1 and CDR2 sequences are MNHEY and SVGEGT. The CDR3 region has the DNA TGTGCCAGCAGTTTCCGACAGGGGGCTTATTCCCAGCATTTT. Its translation is CASSFRQGAYSQHF.

J is TRBJ1-1 and V is TRBV29-1, with D possibly TRBD1 on 6 matching bases. From germline, CDR1 is SQVTM and CDR2 ANQGSEA. V was pared by 4 bases and J by 8 bases, with 20 bases between. The CDR3 sequence is 14 residues long. The CDR3 spells CSVATNIRGWEAFF. The DNA for the CDR3 is TGCAGCGTTGCTACAAACATCAGGGGATGGGAAGCTTTCTTT.